This TCR beta chain was found in a study of blood T cell repertoires in COVID-19. Study background: Acute and convalescent COVID-19 specimens originated in the United States, Italy and Spain.

The CDR3 contains 14 residues. CDR1 is GTSNPN and CDR2 is SVGIG in the germline V gene (reference sequence). V was pared by 2 bases and J by 8 bases, with 16 bases between. In the source study's methods: Amplification of reference gene primers provided the estimated nucleated cell counts. Using immunoSEQ multiplex PCR, the repertoire was profiled, and TCRdb retains in-frame clones only, with some absent. The V and J calls and clone size come from that table; D and trimming were worked out from the DNA. The sample lists some 150,000 clones, over 70% occurring once. The chain couples TRBV30 to TRBJ1-3; tentative D call: TRBD1 (6 bases). This clonotype was obtained from a man over 45 who had recovered from COVID-19. The sample was peripheral blood. CDR3 loop: CAWSQGPGAYTIYF. The CDR3 nucleotides read TGTGCCTGGAGTCAGGGTCCAGGGGCATACACCATATATTTT.